This is a list of T cell receptor beta chains from one sample in a study of shared T cell receptors in the human thymus. Repertoires were generated with immunoSEQ multiplex PCR, while TCRdb's copy carries only in-frame clones and drops some. The sample carries about 380,000 clones, about 95% recorded once. Specimen: thymocytes. These receptors were obtained from a human donor. Both conserved end residues are part of each CDR3. D genes are given only for firm matches. Size values are once, few and many counts, or a class for expanded clones, and some rows have none.

v_call	clone_size	d_call	j_call	cdr3_nt	cdr3_aa
TRBV11-2	.	TRBD2	TRBJ2-7	TGTGCCAGCGGGCCGCGGGGACTAGCGGAGGAGATGGGCGATGAGCAGTACTTC	CASGPRGLAEEMGDEQYF
TRBV19	.	.	TRBJ1-2	TGTGCCAGTAGCGCCAGGGTCCGTGATGGCTACACCTTC	CASSARVRDGYTF
TRBV4-2	.	.	TRBJ1-2	TGTGCCAGCAGCCAAGAGGCCACCAAATCCCTATTCTATGGCTACACCTTC	CASSQEATKSLFYGYTF
TRBV5-1	.	.	TRBJ1-4	TGCGCCAGCAGCGGGGACAATAATGAAAAACTGTTTTTT	CASSGDNNEKLFF
TRBV7-4	.	.	TRBJ2-5	TGTGCCAGCAGCTTAGCGGGAGGGCTTATGGGGGGGCACCAAGAGACCCAGTACTTC	CASSLAGGLMGGHQETQYF
TRBV25-1	.	.	TRBJ1-2	TGTGCCAGCAGTGCGGGATCTACTTACTTC	CASSAGSTYF
TRBV5-1	.	TRBD2	TRBJ2-2	TGCGCCAGCAGCTTGGTGGTCCGGCGGGAGGGCCCGGACACCGGGGAGCTGTTTTTT	CASSLVVRREGPDTGELFF
TRBV11-2	.	.	TRBJ2-1	TGTGCCAGCAGCATCCTCGTACAACCTCACAATGAGCAGTTCTTC	CASSILVQPHNEQFF
TRBV29-1	.	.	TRBJ2-7	TGCAGCATAACAAAGAGGGGAAACGAGCAGTACTTC	CSITKRGNEQYF
TRBV20-1	.	.	TRBJ1-4	TGCCGGGGCGGGTCGGAGGAAAAACTGTTTTTT	CRGGSEEKLFF
TRBV28	.	.	TRBJ2-4	TGTGCCAGCAGTCCCCGGGCGCTAAGAAACATTCAGTACTTC	CASSPRALRNIQYF
TRBV29-1	.	.	TRBJ2-3	TGCAGCGACGCCGCTCCCACAGATACGCAGTATTTT	CSDAAPTDTQYF
TRBV27	.	TRBD2	TRBJ2-2	TGTGCCAGCAGCAGGGGAGCGGGAGGCAACACCGGGGAGCTGTTTTTT	CASSRGAGGNTGELFF
TRBV5-5	.	.	TRBJ1-1	TGTGCCAGCAGCCTGTGGGTAGGTATATCAGAGGCTTTCTTT	CASSLWVGISEAFF
TRBV6-5	.	.	TRBJ1-5	TGTGCCAGCAGTCCACGGGGTGGCAATCAGCCCCAGCATTTT	CASSPRGGNQPQHF
TRBV5-6	.	.	TRBJ1-1	TGTGCCAGCAGCTTCCGGGGAGGGTTCGACACTGAAGCTTTCTTT	CASSFRGGFDTEAFF
TRBV6-6	.	TRBD1	TRBJ2-5	TGTGCCAGCAGTTACTCCCCGGGACAGGGGAAGGAGACCCAGTACTTC	CASSYSPGQGKETQYF
TRBV6-1	.	.	TRBJ2-2	TGTGCCAGCAGTGAATGGGGTTCGGCCACCGGGGAGCTGTTTTTT	CASSEWGSATGELFF
TRBV6-5	.	.	TRBJ2-7	TGTGCCAGCAGTCAGGACAGCCTCCACGAGCAGTACTTC	CASSQDSLHEQYF
TRBV27	.	.	TRBJ1-4	TGTGCCAGCAGTTTATCTGGCGTCAGGGGTGAAAAACTGTTTTTT	CASSLSGVRGEKLFF
TRBV28	.	TRBD1	TRBJ1-1	TGTGCCAGCAGTACCCGGACAGGAATGAACACTGAAGCTTTCTTT	CASSTRTGMNTEAFF
TRBV13	.	TRBD1	TRBJ2-1	TGTGCCAGCAGCAGCCGGACAGGGCCGGATGAGCAGTTCTTC	CASSSRTGPDEQFF
TRBV7-8	.	TRBD2	TRBJ2-7	TGTGCCAGCAGCGCCAATATCTTACGGAGGGCTAGCGGAAGTCGGGAGCAGTACTTC	CASSANILRRASGSREQYF
TRBV10-3	.	.	TRBJ2-5	TGTGCCATCGGGGACGGGAACGAGACCCAGTACTTC	CAIGDGNETQYF
TRBV5-1	.	.	TRBJ1-4	TGCGCCAGCAGCTCGGCAACTAATGAAAAACTGTTTTTT	CASSSATNEKLFF
TRBV28	.	TRBD1	TRBJ2-2	TGTGCCAGCAGTTTTATGGGGACAGGGGGCAGCAACCGTCCCGGGGAGCTGTTTTTT	CASSFMGTGGSNRPGELFF
TRBV6-5	.	.	TRBJ1-2	TGTGCCAGCAGCCTAACAAGGACAGAGAACTATGGCTACACCTTC	CASSLTRTENYGYTF
TRBV7-3	once	TRBD1	TRBJ1-3	TGTGCCAGCAGCCCCGGGACAGGGGCTGGAAACACCATATATTTT	CASSPGTGAGNTIYF
TRBV30	.	TRBD1	TRBJ2-2	TGTGCCTGGACAGGGGACAACAGGGGGGCCGGGGAGCTGTTTTTT	CAWTGDNRGAGELFF
TRBV19	.	.	TRBJ1-1	TGTGCCAGTAGTATCCAGGCAGGGCGGGTGAACACTGAAGCTTTCTTT	CASSIQAGRVNTEAFF
TRBV5-1	.	.	TRBJ2-1	TGCGCCAGCAGCTTGGAGGAGTTGCACAATAATGAGCAGTTCTTC	CASSLEELHNNEQFF
TRBV14	.	.	TRBJ1-1	TGTGCCAGCAGCCATCATTTGGAGGGTGAAGCTTTCTTT	CASSHHLEGEAFF
TRBV27	.	.	TRBJ2-7	TGTGCCAGCAGTTTTATAGTAGGGCTCCCCTACGAGCAGTACTTC	CASSFIVGLPYEQYF
TRBV27	.	.	TRBJ1-2	TGTGCCAGCAGTTTAGCGGGTGGATATGGCTACACCTTC	CASSLAGGYGYTF
TRBV10-1	.	.	TRBJ2-4	TGCGCCAGCAGTGTGTCGGGACTAGCCAAAAACATTCAGTACTTC	CASSVSGLAKNIQYF
TRBV5-8	.	TRBD2	TRBJ2-3	TGTGCCAGCAGCTTGGGGACTAGCGGGAGTTCAGATACGCAGTATTTT	CASSLGTSGSSDTQYF
TRBV27	.	TRBD1	TRBJ1-4	TGTGCCAGCAGTTTGACGGGACAGGCCCACCTTAATGAAAAACTGTTTTTT	CASSLTGQAHLNEKLFF
TRBV2	.	.	TRBJ1-5	TGTGCCAGCAGCTTTGGGACAACCTCTAATCAGCCCCAGCATTTT	CASSFGTTSNQPQHF
TRBV19	.	TRBD1	TRBJ1-2	TGTGCCAGTCGAGGACAGGGGGCTTCGGGGTATGGCTACACCTTC	CASRGQGASGYGYTF
TRBV7-3	.	TRBD1	TRBJ2-1	TGTGCCAGCAGTTTCGCGGGACAGGAGTTTCAGAATGAGCAGTTCTTC	CASSFAGQEFQNEQFF
TRBV27	.	TRBD2	TRBJ2-5	TGTGCCAGCAGTTTATCGATTCGCGGGAGTCGAGAGACCCAGTACTTC	CASSLSIRGSRETQYF
TRBV10-3	.	TRBD2	TRBJ2-1	TGTGCCATCAGTGAACGCCCCTCGCGGGGGGAGAATGAGCAGTTCTTC	CAISERPSRGENEQFF
TRBV7-3	.	.	TRBJ1-1	TGTGCCAGCAGCTTTTACAGGGATACTGAAGCTTTCTTT	CASSFYRDTEAFF
TRBV4-1	.	.	TRBJ2-1	TGCGCCAGCAGCCAAACTGGGAGCGGAGGGGACAATGAGCAGTTCTTC	CASSQTGSGGDNEQFF
TRBV2	.	.	TRBJ1-1	TGTGCCAGCAGTGCCCGGGACGGACCAATAGGGACTGAAGCTTTCTTT	CASSARDGPIGTEAFF
TRBV14	.	.	TRBJ2-7	TGTGCCAGCAGCCAAGAAAATAGAAGCTTGCCAATCTACGAGCAGTACTTC	CASSQENRSLPIYEQYF
TRBV27	.	TRBD1	TRBJ1-5	TGTGCCAGCAGAGGACAGGGGACGGATCAGCCCCAGCATTTT	CASRGQGTDQPQHF
TRBV10-2	.	.	TRBJ1-5	TGCGCCAGCACTGGGGAGGCAGGGCCTGGCTGGGGGGGTCAGCCCCAGCATTTT	CASTGEAGPGWGGQPQHF
TRBV15	.	.	TRBJ2-5	TGTGCCACCAGCAGAGAAGACCGGAGGACAGAGAGGTACCAAGAGACCCAGTACTTC	CATSREDRRTERYQETQYF
TRBV5-1	.	.	TRBJ2-7	TGCGCCAGCAGCACGAACCCGGGACAAGCCGAATACGAGCAGTACTTC	CASSTNPGQAEYEQYF